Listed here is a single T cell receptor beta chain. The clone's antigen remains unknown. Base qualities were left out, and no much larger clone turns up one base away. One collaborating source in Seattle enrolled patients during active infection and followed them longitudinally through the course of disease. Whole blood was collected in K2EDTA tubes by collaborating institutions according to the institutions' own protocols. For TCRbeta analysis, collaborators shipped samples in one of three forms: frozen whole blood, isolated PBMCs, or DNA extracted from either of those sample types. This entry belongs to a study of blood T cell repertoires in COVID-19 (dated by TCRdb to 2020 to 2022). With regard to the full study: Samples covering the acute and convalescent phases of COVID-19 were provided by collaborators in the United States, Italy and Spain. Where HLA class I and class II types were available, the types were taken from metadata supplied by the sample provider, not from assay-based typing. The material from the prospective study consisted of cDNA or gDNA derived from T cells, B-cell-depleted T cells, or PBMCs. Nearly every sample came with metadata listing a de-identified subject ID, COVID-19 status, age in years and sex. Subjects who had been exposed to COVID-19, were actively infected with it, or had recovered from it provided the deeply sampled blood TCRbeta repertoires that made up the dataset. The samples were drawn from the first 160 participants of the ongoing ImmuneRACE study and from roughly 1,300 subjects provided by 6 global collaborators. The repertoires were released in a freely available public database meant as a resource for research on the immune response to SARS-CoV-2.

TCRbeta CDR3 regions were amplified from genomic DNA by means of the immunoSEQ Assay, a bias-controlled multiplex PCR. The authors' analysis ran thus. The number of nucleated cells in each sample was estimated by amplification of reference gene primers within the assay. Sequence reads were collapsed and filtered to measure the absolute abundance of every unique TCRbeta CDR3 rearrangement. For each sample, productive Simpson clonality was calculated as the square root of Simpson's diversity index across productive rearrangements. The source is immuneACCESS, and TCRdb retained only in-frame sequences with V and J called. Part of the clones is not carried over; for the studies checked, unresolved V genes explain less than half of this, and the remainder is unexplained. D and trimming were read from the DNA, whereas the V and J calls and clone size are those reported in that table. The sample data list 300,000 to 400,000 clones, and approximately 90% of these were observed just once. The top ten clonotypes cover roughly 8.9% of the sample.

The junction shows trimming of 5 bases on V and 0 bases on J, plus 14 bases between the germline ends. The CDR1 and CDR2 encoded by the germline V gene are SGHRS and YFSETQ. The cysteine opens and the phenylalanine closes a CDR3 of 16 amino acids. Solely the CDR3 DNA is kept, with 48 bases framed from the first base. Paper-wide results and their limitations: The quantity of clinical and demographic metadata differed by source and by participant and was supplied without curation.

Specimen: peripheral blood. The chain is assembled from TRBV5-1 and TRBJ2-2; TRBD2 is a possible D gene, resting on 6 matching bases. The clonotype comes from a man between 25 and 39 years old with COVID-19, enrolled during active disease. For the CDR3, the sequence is CASRGAGNPNTGELFF. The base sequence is TGCGCCAGCAGAGGGGCGGGAAATCCGAACACCGGGGAGCTGTTTTTT.